A selection of T cell receptor beta chains follows, all from one sample in a study of blood T cell repertoires in COVID-19. The protocol was immunoSEQ multiplex PCR, while the TCRdb copy is restricted to in-frame clones and leaves out a portion. This table holds some 98,000 clones, approximately 82% found once. The sample comprised peripheral blood. These receptors originate from a man between 65 and 85 years old with active or convalescent COVID-19. Both conserved end residues are part of each CDR3. D genes are given only for firm matches. The listing skips clone size in some rows; elsewhere it reads once, few, many or a size class.

D gene: -
J gene: TRBJ2-1
clone size: -
V gene: TRBV7-9
CDR3 protein: CASSLGQNNEQFF
CDR3 DNA: TGTGCCAGCAGCTTGGGGCAGAACAATGAGCAGTTCTTC

D gene: TRBD2
J gene: TRBJ2-7
clone size: medium-sized
V gene: TRBV30
CDR3 protein: CAFAPGLAGEQYF
CDR3 DNA: TGTGCCTTCGCACCGGGACTAGCGGGGGAGCAGTACTTC

D gene: -
J gene: TRBJ1-1
clone size: -
V gene: TRBV11-3
CDR3 protein: CASSLTGMNTEAFF
CDR3 DNA: TGTGCCAGCAGCTTGACCGGGATGAACACTGAAGCTTTCTTT

D gene: -
J gene: TRBJ2-7
clone size: -
V gene: TRBV7-2
CDR3 protein: CASSFFRNYEQYF
CDR3 DNA: TGTGCCAGCAGCTTTTTCAGAAACTACGAGCAGTACTTC

D gene: TRBD1
J gene: TRBJ2-7
clone size: -
V gene: TRBV30
CDR3 protein: CAWSKPDRYYEQYF
CDR3 DNA: TGTGCCTGGAGTAAGCCGGACAGGTACTACGAGCAGTACTTC

D gene: TRBD1
J gene: TRBJ1-4
clone size: -
V gene: TRBV6-1
CDR3 protein: CASSERPRGWGEKLFF
CDR3 DNA: TGTGCCAGCAGTGAGCGCCCCAGGGGGTGGGGTGAAAAACTGTTTTTT

D gene: -
J gene: TRBJ1-6
clone size: -
V gene: TRBV19
CDR3 protein: CASSISGVDSPLHF
CDR3 DNA: TGTGCCAGTAGTATATCCGGGGTTGATTCACCCCTCCACTTT

D gene: -
J gene: TRBJ1-2
clone size: few
V gene: TRBV10-2
CDR3 protein: CASSGRQVKDYGYTF
CDR3 DNA: TGCGCCAGCAGTGGTCGGCAGGTTAAAGACTATGGCTACACCTTC

D gene: -
J gene: TRBJ2-7
clone size: once
V gene: TRBV6-5
CDR3 protein: CATRGLSYEQYF
CDR3 DNA: TGTGCCACCCGAGGACTATCCTACGAGCAGTACTTC

D gene: -
J gene: TRBJ1-2
clone size: -
V gene: TRBV5-1
CDR3 protein: CASSLADSNYGYTF
CDR3 DNA: TGCGCCAGCAGCTTGGCCGACAGCAACTATGGCTACACCTTC

D gene: -
J gene: TRBJ2-7
clone size: -
V gene: TRBV6-5
CDR3 protein: CASNQGIGSYEQYF
CDR3 DNA: TGTGCCAGCAACCAGGGAATAGGGTCCTACGAGCAGTACTTC

D gene: -
J gene: TRBJ1-1
clone size: once
V gene: TRBV15
CDR3 protein: CATSRADSAEAFF
CDR3 DNA: TGTGCCACCAGCAGAGCGGACAGTGCTGAAGCTTTCTTT